This T cell receptor (beta chain) was recorded in a study of blood T cell repertoires in COVID-19 (dated by TCRdb to the early 2020s). A note on the overall study: Samples from collaborators originated in the United States, Italy and Spain and spanned both the acute and convalescent phases of COVID-19. The prospective study material was composed of cDNA or gDNA derived from T cells, B-cell-depleted T cells, or PBMCs. Subjects who had been exposed to COVID-19, were actively infected with it, or had recovered from it provided the deeply sampled blood TCRbeta repertoires that made up the dataset. The repertoires were made available in a free public database intended to serve as a resource for research on the immune response to SARS-CoV-2. Samples came from the ongoing ImmuneRACE study (first 160 participants) plus 1,254 subjects from 6 global collaborators. Nearly every sample came with metadata listing a de-identified subject ID, COVID-19 status, age in years and sex. Where available, HLA class I and class II types were obtained from metadata supplied by the sample provider rather than from assay-based typing.

The CDR3 contains 16 residues, cysteine and phenylalanine counted. The CDR3 DNA has 48 bases and is translated from base 1. Trimming costs V 1 base and J 6 bases, and their ends lie 16 bases apart. From a lookup of the germline V gene, CDR1 and CDR2 are KGHSH and LQKENI. The collaborating institutions used their own protocols to collect whole blood in K2EDTA tubes. For TCRbeta analysis, collaborator samples were shipped as frozen whole blood, as isolated PBMCs, or as DNA extracted from either sample type. TCRbeta CDR3 regions were amplified from genomic DNA using the immunoSEQ Assay, a bias-controlled multiplex PCR. For the original study's pipeline: The number of nucleated cells in each sample was estimated from the amplification of reference gene primers within the assay. To quantify the absolute abundance of each unique TCRbeta CDR3 rearrangement, sequence reads were collapsed and filtered. For each sample, productive Simpson clonality was calculated as the square root of Simpson's diversity index over productive rearrangements. TCRdb took this table from immuneACCESS and kept in-frame rearrangements with V and J called. Such tables lack part of the clones; where checked against another copy, unresolved V genes explain under half of the gap, and the rest is unexplained. The DNA was the basis for D and trimming; V, J and clone size are from that table. The sample has approximately 230,000 clones on record, approximately 80% of them singletons. Approximately 5% of the sample is in the top ten clones.

Remarks on this clone: Its antigen is still unknown. Within one base of it there is no much larger clone, and no base qualities were kept.

Points the paper makes about the study in general: How much clinical and demographic metadata was included differed by source and by participant, and the metadata was provided uncurated.

Sequenced material: peripheral blood. The V and J genes are TRBV18 and TRBJ2-1, with TRBD1 as a weak D call on 6 bases. The sequence came from a woman over 75 with active or convalescent COVID-19. The DNA reads as follows: TGTGCCAGCTCACCACAAGGCCAGGGGCTGGCCAATGAGCAGTTCTTC. This translates into CASSPQGQGLANEQFF.